This is a list of T cell receptor beta chains from one sample in a study of CD8+CD57+ T cells in acquired aplastic anemia. TCRdb called the reads again in MiXCR, with one record for every CDR3 protein. The sample has 100,000 to 120,000 distinct CDR3 sequences; around 50% are singletons. Sequenced material: sorted CD4+, CD8+, or CD8+CD57+ T cells (not recorded which) from PBMCs. These receptors originate from a human donor in good health, serving as a control. Both conserved end residues are part of each CDR3. D genes are given only for firm matches. The listing skips clone size in some rows; elsewhere it reads once, few, many or a size class.

d_gene	len	abundance	v_gene	j_gene	CDR3nt	CDR3aa
TRBD1	15	NA	TRBV25-1	TRBJ1-2	TGTGCCAGCAGTGAATTCGGGACAGGGGTCTATGGCTACACCTTC	CASSEFGTGVYGYTF
NA	12	many	TRBV12-3/TRBV12-4	TRBJ1-1	TGTGCCAGCAGTTTAGAGGGCATTGAAGCTTTCTTT	CASSLEGIEAFF
NA	15	NA	TRBV15	TRBJ2-7	TGTGCCACCAGCAGAGATCTAGGCAGGGTCTACGAGCAGTACTTC	CATSRDLGRVYEQYF
TRBD1	15	NA	TRBV10-2	TRBJ1-4	TGCGCCAGCAGTGTATACCGGGACAGGGGGGAAAAACTGTTTTTT	CASSVYRDRGEKLFF
TRBD1	17	NA	TRBV9	TRBJ1-1	TGTGCCAGCAGCGGCCGACAGGGAACGACAATGAACACTGAAGCTTTCTTT	CASSGRQGTTMNTEAFF
NA	15	many	TRBV5-1	TRBJ2-5	TGCGCCAGCAGATTTATTTCGGTGGCCCAAGAGACCCAGTACTTC	CASRFISVAQETQYF
NA	13	NA	TRBV7-3	TRBJ2-7	TGTGCCAGCAGCTTCAATGGTGGCTACGAGCAGTACTTC	CASSFNGGYEQYF
NA	15	NA	TRBV2	TRBJ1-1	TGTGCCAGCAGTGTATACCGGACGGAGAACACTGAAGCTTCCTTT	CASSVYRTENTEASF
NA	12	NA	TRBV10-3	TRBJ2-1	TGTGCCATCAGTGAACAGAGCAATGAGCAGTTCTTC	CAISEQSNEQFF
TRBD2	18	many	TRBV25-1	TRBJ2-7	TGTGCCAGCTCACCACTGGAGACTAGCGGGGGACCTGACTACGAGCAGTACTTC	CASSPLETSGGPDYEQYF
NA	13	many	TRBV12-3/TRBV12-4	TRBJ2-2	TGTGCCAGCAGTTTAATGGACACCGGGGAGCTGTTTTTT	CASSLMDTGELFF
NA	16	NA	TRBV15	TRBJ2-1	TGTGCCACCAGCAGAGATCTGGGGCGGAGATACAATGAGCAGTTCTTC	CATSRDLGRRYNEQFF
NA	12	NA	TRBV29-1	TRBJ2-2	TGCAGCGTTGAAGGGAACACCGGGGAGCTGTTTTTT	CSVEGNTGELFF
TRBD2	15	NA	TRBV10-3	TRBJ2-7	TGTGCCATCAGTGAGGTTAGCGGGGGGGCCTACGAGCAGTACTTC	CAISEVSGGAYEQYF
NA	12	NA	TRBV19	TRBJ2-5	TGTGCCAGTAGTATCACGGAAGAGACCCAGTACTTC	CASSITEETQYF
TRBD1	14	NA	TRBV19	TRBJ2-1	TGTGCCAGTAGTAACAGGGGTCATTACAATGAGCAGTTCTTC	CASSNRGHYNEQFF
NA	15	many	TRBV20-1	TRBJ2-7	TGCAGTGCTATTCCGGGACACCGAGGGGGCTACGAGCAGTACTTC	CSAIPGHRGGYEQYF
NA	16	NA	TRBV5-6	TRBJ2-5	TGTGCCAGCAGCTTGTGGGGGGACTCCAGGGGCGAGACCCAGTACTTC	CASSLWGDSRGETQYF
NA	15	NA	TRBV6-5	TRBJ1-5	TGTGCCAGCAGTTACGAGGGCGGTCGCAATCAGCCCCAGCATTTT	CASSYEGGRNQPQHF
NA	13	NA	TRBV27	TRBJ1-2	TGTGCCAGCAGATTCAGACAGGACGAGGGCTACACCTTC	CASRFRQDEGYTF
TRBD1	15	many	TRBV7-3	TRBJ1-1	TGTGCCAGCAGCCCGCGGACAGGACTGAACACTGAAGCTTTCTTT	CASSPRTGLNTEAFF
NA	14	many	TRBV6-1	TRBJ1-1	TGTGCCAGCACCACGTCACGGGGGCTCACTGAAGCTTTCTTT	CASTTSRGLTEAFF